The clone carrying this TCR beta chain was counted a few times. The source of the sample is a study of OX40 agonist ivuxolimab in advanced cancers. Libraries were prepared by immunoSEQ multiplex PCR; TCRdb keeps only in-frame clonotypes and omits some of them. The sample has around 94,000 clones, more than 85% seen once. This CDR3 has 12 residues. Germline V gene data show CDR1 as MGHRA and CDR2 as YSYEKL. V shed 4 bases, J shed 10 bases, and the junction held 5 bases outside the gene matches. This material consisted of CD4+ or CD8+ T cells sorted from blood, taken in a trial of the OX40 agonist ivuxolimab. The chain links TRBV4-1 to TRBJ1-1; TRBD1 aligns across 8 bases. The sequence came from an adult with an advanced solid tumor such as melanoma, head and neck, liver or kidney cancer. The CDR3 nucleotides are TGCGCCAGCAGCCCGCCGGGGACAGGAGCTTTCTTT. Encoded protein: CASSPPGTGAFF.